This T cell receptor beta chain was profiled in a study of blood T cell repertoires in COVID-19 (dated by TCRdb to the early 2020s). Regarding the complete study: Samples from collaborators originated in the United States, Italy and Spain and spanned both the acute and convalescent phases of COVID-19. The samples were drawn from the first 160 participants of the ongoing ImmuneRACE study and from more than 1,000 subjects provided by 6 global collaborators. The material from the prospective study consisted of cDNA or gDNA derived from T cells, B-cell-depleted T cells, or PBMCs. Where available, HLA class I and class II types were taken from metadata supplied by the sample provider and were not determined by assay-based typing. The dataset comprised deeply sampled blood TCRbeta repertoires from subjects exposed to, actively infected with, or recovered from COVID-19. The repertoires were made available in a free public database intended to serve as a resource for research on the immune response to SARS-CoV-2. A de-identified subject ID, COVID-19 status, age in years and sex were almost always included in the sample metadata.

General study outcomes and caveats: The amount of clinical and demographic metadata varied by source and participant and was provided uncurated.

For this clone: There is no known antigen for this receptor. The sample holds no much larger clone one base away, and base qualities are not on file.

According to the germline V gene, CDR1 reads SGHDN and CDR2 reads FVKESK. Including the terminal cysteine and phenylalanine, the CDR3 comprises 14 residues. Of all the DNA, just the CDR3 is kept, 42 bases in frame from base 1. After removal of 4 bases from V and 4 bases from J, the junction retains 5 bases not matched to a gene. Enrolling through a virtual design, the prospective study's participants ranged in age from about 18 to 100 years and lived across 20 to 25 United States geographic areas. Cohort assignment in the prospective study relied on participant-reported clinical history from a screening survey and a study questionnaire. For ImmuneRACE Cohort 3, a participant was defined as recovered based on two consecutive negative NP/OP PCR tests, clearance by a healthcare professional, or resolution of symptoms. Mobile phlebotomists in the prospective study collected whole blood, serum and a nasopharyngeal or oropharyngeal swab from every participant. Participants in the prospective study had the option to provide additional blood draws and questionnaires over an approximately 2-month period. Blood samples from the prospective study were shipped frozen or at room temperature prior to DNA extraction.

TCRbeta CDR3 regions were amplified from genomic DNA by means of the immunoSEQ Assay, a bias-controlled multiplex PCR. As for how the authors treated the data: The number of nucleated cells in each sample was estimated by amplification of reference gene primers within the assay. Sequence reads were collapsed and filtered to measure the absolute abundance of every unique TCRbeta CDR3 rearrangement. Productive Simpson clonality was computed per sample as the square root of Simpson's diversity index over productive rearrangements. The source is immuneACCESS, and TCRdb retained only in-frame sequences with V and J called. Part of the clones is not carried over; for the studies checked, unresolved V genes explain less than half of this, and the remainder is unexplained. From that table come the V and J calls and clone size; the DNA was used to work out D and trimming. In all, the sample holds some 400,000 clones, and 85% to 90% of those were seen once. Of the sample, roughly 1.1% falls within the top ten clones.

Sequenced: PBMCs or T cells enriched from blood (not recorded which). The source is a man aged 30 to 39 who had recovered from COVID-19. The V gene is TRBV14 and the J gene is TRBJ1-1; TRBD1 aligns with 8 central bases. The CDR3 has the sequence CASSLTGVGTEAFF. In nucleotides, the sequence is TGTGCCAGCAGCCTGACAGGGGTCGGCACTGAAGCTTTCTTT.